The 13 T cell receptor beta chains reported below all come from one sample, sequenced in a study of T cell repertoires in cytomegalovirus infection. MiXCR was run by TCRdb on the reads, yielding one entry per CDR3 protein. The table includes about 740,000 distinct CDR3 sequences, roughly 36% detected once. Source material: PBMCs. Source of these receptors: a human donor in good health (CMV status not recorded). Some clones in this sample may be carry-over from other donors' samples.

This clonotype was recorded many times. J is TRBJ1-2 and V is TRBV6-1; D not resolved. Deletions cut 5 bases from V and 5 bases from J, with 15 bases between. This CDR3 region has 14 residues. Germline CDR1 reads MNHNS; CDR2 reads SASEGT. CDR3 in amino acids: CASSPKTTSYGYTF. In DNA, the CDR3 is TGTGCCAGCAGTCCCAAGACTACATCGTATGGCTACACCTTC.

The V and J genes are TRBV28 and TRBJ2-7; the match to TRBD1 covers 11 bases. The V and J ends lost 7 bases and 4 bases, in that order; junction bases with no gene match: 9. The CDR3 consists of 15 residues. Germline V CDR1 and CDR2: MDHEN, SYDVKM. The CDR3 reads CASTRADRGRYEQYF. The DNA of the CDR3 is TGTGCCAGCACCCGAGCGGACAGGGGGCGATACGAGCAGTACTTC.

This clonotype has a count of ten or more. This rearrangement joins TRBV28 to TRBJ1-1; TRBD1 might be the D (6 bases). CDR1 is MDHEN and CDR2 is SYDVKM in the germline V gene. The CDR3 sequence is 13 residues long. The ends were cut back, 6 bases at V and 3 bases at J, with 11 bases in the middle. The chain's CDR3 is CASRFQGYTEAFF. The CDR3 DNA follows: TGTGCCAGCAGGTTCCAGGGGTACACTGAAGCTTTCTTT.

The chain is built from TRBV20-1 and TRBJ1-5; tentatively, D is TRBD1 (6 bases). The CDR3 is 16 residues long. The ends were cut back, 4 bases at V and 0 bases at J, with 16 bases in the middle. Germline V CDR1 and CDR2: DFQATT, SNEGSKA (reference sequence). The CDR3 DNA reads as TGCAGTGCTAAGCGGAGGACAGCCGATAGCAATCAGCCCCAGCATTTT. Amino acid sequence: CSAKRRTADSNQPQHF.

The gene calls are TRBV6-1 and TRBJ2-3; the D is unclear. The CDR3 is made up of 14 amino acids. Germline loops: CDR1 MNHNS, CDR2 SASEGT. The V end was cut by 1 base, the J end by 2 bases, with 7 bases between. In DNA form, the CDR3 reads TGTGCCAGCAGTGAAGGGCAGTACACAGATACGCAGTATTTT. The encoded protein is CASSEGQYTDTQYF.

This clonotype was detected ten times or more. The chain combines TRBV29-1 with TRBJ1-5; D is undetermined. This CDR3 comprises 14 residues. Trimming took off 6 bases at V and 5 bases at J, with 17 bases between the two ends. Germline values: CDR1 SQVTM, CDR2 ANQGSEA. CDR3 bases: TGCAGCGTCGCCACGGGCGGCAGCTATCAGCCCCAGCATTTT. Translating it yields CSVATGGSYQPQHF.

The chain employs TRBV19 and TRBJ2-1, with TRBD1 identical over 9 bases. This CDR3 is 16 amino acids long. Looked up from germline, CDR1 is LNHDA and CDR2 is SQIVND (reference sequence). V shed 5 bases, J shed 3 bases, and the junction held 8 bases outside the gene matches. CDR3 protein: CASSSGTGTGYNEQFF. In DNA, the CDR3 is TGTGCCAGTAGTTCCGGGACAGGGACCGGCTACAATGAGCAGTTCTTC.

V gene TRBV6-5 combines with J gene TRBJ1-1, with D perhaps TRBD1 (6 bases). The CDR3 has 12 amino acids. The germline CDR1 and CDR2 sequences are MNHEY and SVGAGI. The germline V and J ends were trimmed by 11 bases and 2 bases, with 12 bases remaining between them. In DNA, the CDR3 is TGTGCCGTCTCCAGGGGAAACACTGAAGCTTTCTTT. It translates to CAVSRGNTEAFF.

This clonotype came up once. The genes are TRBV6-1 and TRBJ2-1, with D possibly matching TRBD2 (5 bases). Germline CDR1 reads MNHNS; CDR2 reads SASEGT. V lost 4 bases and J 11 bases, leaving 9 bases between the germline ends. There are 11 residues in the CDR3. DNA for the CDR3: TGTGCCAGCAGTGCAGAGCGGCAGCAGTTCTTC. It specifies CASSAERQQFF.

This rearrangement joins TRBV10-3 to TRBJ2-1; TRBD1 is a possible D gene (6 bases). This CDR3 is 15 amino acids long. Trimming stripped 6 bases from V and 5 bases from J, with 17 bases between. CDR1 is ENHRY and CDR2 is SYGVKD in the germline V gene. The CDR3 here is CAISPGATPDNEQFF. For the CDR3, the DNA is TGTGCCATCAGCCCAGGGGCAACTCCAGACAATGAGCAGTTCTTC.

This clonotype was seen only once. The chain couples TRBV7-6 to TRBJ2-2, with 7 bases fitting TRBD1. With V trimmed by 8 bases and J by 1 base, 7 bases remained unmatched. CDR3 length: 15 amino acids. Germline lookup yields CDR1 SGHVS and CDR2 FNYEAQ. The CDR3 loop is CASWPRQGNTGELFF. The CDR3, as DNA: TGTGCCAGCTGGCCGAGACAGGGGAACACCGGGGAGCTGTTTTTT.

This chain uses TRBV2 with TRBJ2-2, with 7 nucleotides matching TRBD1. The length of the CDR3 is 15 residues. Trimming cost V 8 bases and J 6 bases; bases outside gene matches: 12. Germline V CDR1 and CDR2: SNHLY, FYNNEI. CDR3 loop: CASAITTGSAGELFF. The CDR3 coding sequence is TGTGCCAGCGCGATAACGACAGGGTCGGCCGGGGAGCTGTTTTTT.

The CDR3 DNA reads as TGTGCCAGCACTAAGAGCGGGAGTCTACGCGAGCAGTACTTC. Protein product: CASTKSGSLREQYF. This chain connects TRBV6-2 or TRBV6-3 to TRBJ2-7; 8 nucleotides align to TRBD2. The germline CDR1 and CDR2 sequences are MNHEY and SVGEGT. The trim removed 7 bases at V and 6 bases at J, leaving 11 bases unmatched. The CDR3 has 14 residues.